This T cell receptor beta chain appears in the sequencing data of a study of blood T cells in healthy people across ages. Study observations and caveats: Fewer expanded clones and more diversity marked long-lived versus aged donors. While age rose, TCR beta diversity per million T cells dropped in a roughly linear way.

The use of a sample-barcoded 5' primer and a J-beta primer mix characterized a second PCR of 7 to 11 cycles. A single record per CDR3 protein comes from TCRdb applying MiXCR to the 5' RACE reads. This table has about 900,000 distinct CDR3 sequences, under 50% appearing once. A note on this clonotype: Its antigen is not identified.

This CDR3 is 15 amino acids long. V was pared by 1 base and J by 4 bases, with 14 bases between. Germline V lookup: CDR1 MGHRA, CDR2 YSYEKL. The sequence was collected from a man aged 30 to 45 in good health. Sequenced sample: blood. J is TRBJ2-7 and V is TRBV4-1; D unresolved. CDR3 amino acids: CASSQGGSLFYEQYF. In nucleotides, the CDR3 is TGCGCCAGCAGCCAAGGGGGTAGCCTATTTTACGAGCAGTACTTC.